This passage covers 14 T cell receptor beta chains from one sample sequenced in a study of T cell changes during pregnancy in multiple sclerosis. Generated by immunoSEQ multiplex PCR, the TCRdb table keeps only in-frame clones and is missing some. The sample carries under 50,000 clones, about 88% recorded once. The sample consisted of CD8+ T cells from peripheral blood mononuclear cells, taken in the first trimester of pregnancy. The receptors shown here come from a female donor with multiple sclerosis, enrolled in a pregnancy study.

The gene calls are TRBV19 and TRBJ1-1, with a weak D call TRBD1 (5 bases). The CDR3 loop spans 13 amino acids. The ends were cut back, 5 bases at V and 10 bases at J, with 17 bases in the middle. Germline V CDR1 and CDR2: LNHDA, SQIVND (reference sequence). Here the CDR3 DNA reads TGTGCCAGTAGTGGAGCAGGGTACACGGGAGCTTTCTTT. Translating it yields CASSGAGYTGAFF.

The chain links TRBV7-8 to TRBJ2-1; D is perhaps TRBD2 (6 bases). V lost 1 base, J lost 1 base, and 11 bases lay in between. From germline, CDR1 is SGHVS and CDR2 FQNEAQ. The CDR3 consists of 16 residues. The CDR3: CASSLVGGVSYNEQFF. The CDR3 region has the DNA TGTGCCAGCAGCTTAGTGGGCGGGGTTTCCTACAATGAGCAGTTCTTC.

The rearrangement links TRBV7-3 to TRBJ2-3; TRBD2 aligns across 10 bases. V lost 5 bases, J lost 2 bases, and 4 bases stayed unmatched. Germline V gives CDR1 SGHTA, CDR2 FQGTGA. CDR3 length: 15 residues. The CDR3 is CASSPLAGVTDTQYF. The DNA of the CDR3 is TGTGCCAGCAGCCCTCTAGCGGGGGTCACAGATACGCAGTATTTT. The variable domain in full, completed from reference TRBV7-3 and TRBJ2-3, reads GAGVSQTPSNKVTEKGKYVELRCDPISGHTALYWYRQSLGQGPEFLIYFQGTGAADDSGLPNDRFFAVRPEGSVSTLKIQRTERGDSAVYLCASSPLAGVTDTQYFGPGTRLTVL.

The CDR3 nucleotides are TGTGCCAGTATTGGCGGGAAGAATGAAAAACTGTTTTTT. Translating it yields CASIGGKNEKLFF. The rearrangement joins TRBV19 to TRBJ1-4; D is unresolved. The CDR3 extends over 13 amino acids. Trimming removed 7 bases at V and 5 bases at J, with 11 bases between. The V gene's germline CDR1 is LNHDA and CDR2 SQIVND (reference sequence).

The CDR3 nucleotides are TGTGCCAGCAGCGTAGGCGGGGGGGCCGGGGAGACCCAGTACTTC. It codes for CASSVGGGAGETQYF. The chain couples TRBV9 to TRBJ2-5; 9 bases are a match to TRBD2. The length of the CDR3 is 15 residues. After removal of 0 bases from V and 5 bases from J, the junction contained 5 bases not matched to a gene. Germline V lookup: CDR1 SGDLS, CDR2 YYNGEE.

The V gene is TRBV4-1, the J gene TRBJ2-2, with D unclear. V lost 4 bases and J 6 bases, leaving 12 bases between the germline ends. This CDR3 comprises 14 residues. Germline CDR1 and CDR2: MGHRA and YSYEKL. The CDR3 loop is CASSLHFPAGELFF. DNA of the CDR3: TGCGCCAGCAGCCTTCACTTTCCGGCCGGGGAGCTGTTTTTT.

The rearrangement uses TRBV6-1 and TRBJ2-1; D possibly corresponds to TRBD2 (6 bases). CDR3 length equals 15 residues. Germline loops: CDR1 MNHNS, CDR2 SASEGT. V lost 7 bases to trimming and J lost 2 bases, with 15 bases between them. The CDR3 nucleotides are TGTGCCAGCACAACGGGGGTGGACACCTACAATGAGCAGTTCTTC. Protein: CASTTGVDTYNEQFF.

The chain joins TRBV4-2 to TRBJ2-2; 12 positions agree with TRBD2. The germline CDR1 and CDR2 sequences are LGHNA and YNFKEQ. Trimming took 1 base from V and 3 from J; bases not matched to a gene: 6. CDR3 size: 18 residues. The CDR3 region has the DNA TGTGCCAGCAGCCAAGTGGAGACTAGCGGGGGTGACACCGGGGAGCTGTTTTTT. This gives the protein CASSQVETSGGDTGELFF.

The chain uses TRBV6-5 and TRBJ1-1; D is uncertain. V was trimmed by 0 bases and J by 7 bases, leaving 9 bases between them. Germline V gene lookup returns CDR1 MNHEY and CDR2 SVGAGI. The length of the CDR3 is 13 residues. The CDR3 spells CASSYSTLDEAFF. The CDR3 nucleotides are TGTGCCAGCAGTTACTCCACCCTAGATGAAGCTTTCTTT.

This clone came up once. This rearrangement joins TRBV29-1 to TRBJ2-7; TRBD1 agrees at 8 bases. The junction had 3 bases not matched to a gene; V was cut back by 2 bases and J by 0 bases. The CDR3 loop spans 14 amino acids. Per germline, CDR1 SQVTM and CDR2 ANQGSEA. In nucleotides, the CDR3 is TGCAGCGTTGAATTGGGACAGGACTCCTACGAGCAGTACTTC. Protein sequence: CSVELGQDSYEQYF.

V usage is TRBV6-5 and J usage is TRBJ1-4, with a weak D call TRBD1 (5 bases). CDR1 and CDR2 from the germline V gene are MNHEY and SVGAGI. The V gene lost 6 bases and the J gene lost 8 bases, with 7 bases spanning the gap. The CDR3 consists of 11 residues. The CDR3 here is CASRRGEKLFF. The CDR3 bases are TGTGCCAGCAGGCGGGGGGAAAAACTGTTTTTT.

The rearrangement joins TRBV18 to TRBJ2-1, with a tentative D call TRBD2 (6 bases). Germline CDR1 KGHSH, CDR2 LQKENI. V was cut by 3 bases and J by 4 bases, with 16 bases left in between. The CDR3 has 16 residues. The CDR3 is CASSPLRDSFYNEQFF. The CDR3 bases are TGTGCCAGCTCACCTCTCCGGGACTCCTTTTACAATGAGCAGTTCTTC.

J is TRBJ1-3 and V is TRBV27, with D tentatively TRBD1 (5 bases). Trimming shortened V by 6 bases and J by 4 bases, and 16 bases separated the two germline ends. The CDR3 sequence is 15 residues long. Germline V CDR1 and CDR2: MNHEY, SMNVEV (reference sequence). In DNA form, the CDR3 reads TGTGCCAGCAGCCCCGAGGCAGGGTACGGAAACACCATATATTTT. It codes for CASSPEAGYGNTIYF.

This clone was counted only a few times. The gene calls are TRBV4-3 and TRBJ1-1; 8 nucleotides match TRBD1. This CDR3 region has 15 residues. V shed 0 bases and J 4 bases; nucleotides not matched to a gene: 4. Germline CDR1 reads LGHNA; CDR2 reads YSLEER. The CDR3 spells CASSQDRQGSTEAFF. In DNA, the CDR3 is TGCGCCAGCAGCCAAGACCGACAGGGGAGCACTGAAGCTTTCTTT.